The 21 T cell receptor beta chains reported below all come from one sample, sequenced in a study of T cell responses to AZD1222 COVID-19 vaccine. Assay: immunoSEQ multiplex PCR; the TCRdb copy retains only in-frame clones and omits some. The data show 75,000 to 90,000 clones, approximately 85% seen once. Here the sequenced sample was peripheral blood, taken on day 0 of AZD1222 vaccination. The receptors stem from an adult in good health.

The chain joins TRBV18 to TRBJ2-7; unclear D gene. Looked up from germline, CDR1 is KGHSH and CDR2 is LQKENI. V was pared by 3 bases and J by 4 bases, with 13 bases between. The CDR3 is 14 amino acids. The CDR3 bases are TGTGCCAGCTCACCGCCGGGTTGGGGTTACGAGCAGTACTTC. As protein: CASSPPGWGYEQYF.

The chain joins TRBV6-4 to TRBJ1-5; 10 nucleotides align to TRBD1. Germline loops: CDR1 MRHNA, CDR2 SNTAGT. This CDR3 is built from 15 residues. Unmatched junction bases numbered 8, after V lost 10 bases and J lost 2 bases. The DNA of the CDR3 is TGTGCCACAGGACAGGGGGAATCGGGCAATCAGCCCCAGCATTTT. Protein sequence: CATGQGESGNQPQHF.

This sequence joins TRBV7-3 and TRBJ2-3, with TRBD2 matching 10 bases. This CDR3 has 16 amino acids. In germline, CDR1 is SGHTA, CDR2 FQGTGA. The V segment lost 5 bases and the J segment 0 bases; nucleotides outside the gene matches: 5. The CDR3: CASSDPAGGSTDTQYF. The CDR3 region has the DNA TGTGCCAGCAGCGACCCAGCGGGGGGGAGCACAGATACGCAGTATTTT.

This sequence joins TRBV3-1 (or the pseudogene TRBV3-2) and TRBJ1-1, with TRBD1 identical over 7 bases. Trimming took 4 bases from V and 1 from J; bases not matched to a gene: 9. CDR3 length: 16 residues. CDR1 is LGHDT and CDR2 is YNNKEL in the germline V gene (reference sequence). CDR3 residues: CASSRLQGDRNTEAFF. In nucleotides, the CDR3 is TGTGCCAGCAGCCGACTGCAGGGGGACCGGAACACTGAAGCTTTCTTT.

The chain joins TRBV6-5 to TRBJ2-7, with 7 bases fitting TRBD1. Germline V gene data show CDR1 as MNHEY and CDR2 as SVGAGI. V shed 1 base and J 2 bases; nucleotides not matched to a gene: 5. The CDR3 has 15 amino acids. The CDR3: CASSYLRTGTYEQYF. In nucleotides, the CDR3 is TGTGCCAGCAGTTACTTAAGGACAGGTACCTACGAGCAGTACTTC.

The DNA for the CDR3 is TGTGCCACCAGTGACTTCGGACAGGGGGCGAATGAGCAGTTCTTC. Translation gives CATSDFGQGANEQFF. The chain couples TRBV24-1 to TRBJ2-1; TRBD1 agrees at 11 bases. The V and J ends lost 4 bases and 7 bases, in that order; junction bases with no gene match: 5. Per germline, CDR1 KGHDR and CDR2 SFDVKD. The CDR3 runs 15 residues.

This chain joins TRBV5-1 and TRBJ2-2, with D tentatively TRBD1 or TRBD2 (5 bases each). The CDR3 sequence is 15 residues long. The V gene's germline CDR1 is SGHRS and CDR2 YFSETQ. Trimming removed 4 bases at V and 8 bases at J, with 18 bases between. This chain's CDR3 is CASSTGPSQAGELFF. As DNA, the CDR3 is TGCGCCAGCAGCACGGGACCGTCGCAAGCGGGGGAGCTGTTTTTT.

CDR3 amino acids: CASSARGRDSNQPQHF. As DNA, the CDR3 is TGTGCCAGTAGTGCCCGGGGACGGGACAGCAATCAGCCCCAGCATTTT. V is TRBV19 and J is TRBJ1-5; TRBD1 might be the D (5 bases). Germline loops: CDR1 LNHDA, CDR2 SQIVND (reference sequence). This CDR3 has 16 residues. V was trimmed by 5 bases and J by 1 base, leaving 15 bases between them.

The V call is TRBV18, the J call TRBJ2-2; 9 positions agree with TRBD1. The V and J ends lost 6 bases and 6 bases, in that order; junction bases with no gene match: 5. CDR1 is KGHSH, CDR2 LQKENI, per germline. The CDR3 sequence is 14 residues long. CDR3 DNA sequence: TGTGCCAGCTCTCTTGGGACAGGGCCCGGGGAGCTGTTTTTT. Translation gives CASSLGTGPGELFF.

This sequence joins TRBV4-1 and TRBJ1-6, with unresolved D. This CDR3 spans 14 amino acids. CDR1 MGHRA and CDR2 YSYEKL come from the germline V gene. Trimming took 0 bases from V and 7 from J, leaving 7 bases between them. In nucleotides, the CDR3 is TGCGCCAGCAGCCAAGATCCGCGAAATTCACCCCTCCACTTT. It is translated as CASSQDPRNSPLHF.

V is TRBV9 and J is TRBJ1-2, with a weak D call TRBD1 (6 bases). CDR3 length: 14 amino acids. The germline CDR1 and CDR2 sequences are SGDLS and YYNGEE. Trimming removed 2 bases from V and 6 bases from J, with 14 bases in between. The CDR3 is CASSVSGVEDGYTF. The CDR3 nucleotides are TGTGCCAGCAGCGTTTCAGGGGTAGAGGATGGCTACACCTTC.

CDR3 amino acids: CASSPGEGTDPHEQYF. The CDR3 coding sequence is TGTGCCAGCAGCCCCGGGGAGGGTACCGACCCCCACGAGCAGTACTTC. This chain connects TRBV5-4 to TRBJ2-7; 7 positions match TRBD2. V lost 4 bases, J lost 5 bases, and 15 bases stayed unmatched. This CDR3 has 16 residues. Germline V gene data show CDR1 as SGHNT and CDR2 as YYREEE (reference sequence). The full variable domain, rest sourced from reference TRBV5-4 and TRBJ2-7, is ETGVTQSPTHLIKTRGQQVTLRCSSQSGHNTVSWYQQALGQGPQFIFQYYREEENGRGNFPPRFSGLQFPNYSSELNVNALELDDSALYLCASSPGEGTDPHEQYFGPGTRLTVT.

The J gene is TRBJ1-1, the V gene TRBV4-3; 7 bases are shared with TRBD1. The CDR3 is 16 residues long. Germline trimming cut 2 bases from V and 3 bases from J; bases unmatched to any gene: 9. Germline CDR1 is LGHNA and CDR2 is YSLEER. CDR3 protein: CASSQQPTTGYTEAFF. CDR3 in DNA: TGCGCCAGCAGCCAACAACCGACGACAGGGTACACTGAAGCTTTCTTT.

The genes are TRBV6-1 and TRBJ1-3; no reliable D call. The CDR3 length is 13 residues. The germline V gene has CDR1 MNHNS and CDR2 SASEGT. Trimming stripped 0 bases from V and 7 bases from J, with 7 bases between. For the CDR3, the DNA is TGTGCCAGCAGTGAAGCGCTCGGGAACACCATATATTTT. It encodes CASSEALGNTIYF.

DNA of the CDR3: TGTGCCAGCAGTTTACGGCGCGGAACCTTCAACACCGGGGAGCTGTTTTTT. Translation: CASSLRRGTFNTGELFF. The gene calls are TRBV28 and TRBJ2-2; D gene ambiguous. The CDR3 contains 17 residues. The ends were cut back, 2 bases at V and 2 bases at J, with 15 bases in the middle. The germline V gene has CDR1 MDHEN and CDR2 SYDVKM.

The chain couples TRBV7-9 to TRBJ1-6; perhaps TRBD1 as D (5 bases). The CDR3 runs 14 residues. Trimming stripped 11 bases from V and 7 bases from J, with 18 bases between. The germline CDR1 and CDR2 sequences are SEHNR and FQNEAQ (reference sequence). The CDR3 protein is CASGRASDNSPLHF. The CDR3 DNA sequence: TGTGCCTCAGGGAGAGCATCGGACAATTCACCCCTCCACTTT.

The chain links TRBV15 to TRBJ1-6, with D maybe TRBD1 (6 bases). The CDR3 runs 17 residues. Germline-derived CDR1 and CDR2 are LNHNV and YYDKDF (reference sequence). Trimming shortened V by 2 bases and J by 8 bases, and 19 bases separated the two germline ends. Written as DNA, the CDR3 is TGTGCCACCAGCAGAAAAGTACAGGGAAGGAGGGATTCACCCCTCCACTTT. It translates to CATSRKVQGRRDSPLHF. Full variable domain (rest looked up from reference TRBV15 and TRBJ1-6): DAMVIQNPRYQVTQFGKPVTLSCSQTLNHNVMYWYQQKSSQAPKLLFHYYDKDFNNEADTPDNFQSRRPNTSFCFLDIRSPGLGDTAMYLCATSRKVQGRRDSPLHFGNGTRLTVT.

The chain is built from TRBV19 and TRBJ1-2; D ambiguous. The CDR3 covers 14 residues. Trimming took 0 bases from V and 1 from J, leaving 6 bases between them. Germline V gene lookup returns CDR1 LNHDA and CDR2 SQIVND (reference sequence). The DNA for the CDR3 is TGTGCCAGTAGTATAGATGGGGTTAACTATGGCTACACCTTC. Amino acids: CASSIDGVNYGYTF.

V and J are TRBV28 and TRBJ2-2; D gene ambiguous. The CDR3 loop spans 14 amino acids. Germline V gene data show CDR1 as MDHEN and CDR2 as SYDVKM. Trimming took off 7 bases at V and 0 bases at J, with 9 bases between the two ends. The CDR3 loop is CASTLPPNTGELFF. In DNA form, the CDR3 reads TGTGCCAGCACCCTACCTCCGAACACCGGGGAGCTGTTTTTT. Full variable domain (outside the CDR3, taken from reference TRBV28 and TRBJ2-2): DVKVTQSSRYLVKRTGEKVFLECVQDMDHENMFWYRQDPGLGLRLIYFSYDVKMKEKGDIPEGYSVSREKKERFSLILESASTNQTSMYLCASTLPPNTGELFFGEGSRLTVL.

CDR3 coding DNA: TGTGCCAGCGTTCTAGCGGCCTACAATGAGCAGTTCTTC. Translating gives CASVLAAYNEQFF. The chain recombines TRBV2 with TRBJ2-1; 7 positions match TRBD2. The CDR3 runs to 13 residues. Per the germline V gene, CDR1 is SNHLY and CDR2 is FYNNEI. The J segment lost 2 bases and the V segment lost 8 bases, leaving 3 bases of the junction unmatched. Supplemented by reference TRBV2 and TRBJ2-1, the full variable domain reads EPEVTQTPSHQVTQMGQEVILRCVPISNHLYFYWYRQILGQKVEFLVSFYNNEISEKSEIFDDQFSVERPDGSNFTLKIRSTKLEDSAMYFCASVLAAYNEQFFGPGTRLTVL.

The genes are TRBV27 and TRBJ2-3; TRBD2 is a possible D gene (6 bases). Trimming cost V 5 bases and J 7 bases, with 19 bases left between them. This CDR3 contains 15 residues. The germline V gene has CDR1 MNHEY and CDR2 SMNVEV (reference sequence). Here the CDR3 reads CASSRSSVGRNTQYF. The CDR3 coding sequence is TGTGCCAGCAGTCGATCTAGCGTGGGGAGAAATACGCAGTATTTT.